Following are 19 T cell receptor beta chains from one sample sequenced in a study of cytomegalovirus exposure and HLA in healthy donors. Measured with immunoSEQ multiplex PCR; TCRdb has only the in-frame clones, and not every one. The sample lists approximately 100,000 clones, about 85% seen once, with less than 2% in the top ten. What was sequenced was PBMCs. Receptors were obtained from a young woman in good health and CMV-seropositive.

Here the CDR3 DNA reads TGTGCCAGCTACGGGAGCGGGGGGGCCAACTGGGAGCTGTTTTTT. Protein: CASYGSGGANWELFF. V usage is TRBV28 and J usage is TRBJ2-2; TRBD2 agrees at 10 bases. CDR1 is MDHEN, CDR2 SYDVKM, per germline. The junction had 12 bases not matched to a gene; V was cut back by 8 bases and J by 9 bases. This CDR3 has 15 amino acids.

This clone was counted only a few times. The chain is built from TRBV7-9 and TRBJ1-6, with 7 bases that match TRBD1. V was pared by 6 bases and J by 10 bases, with 12 bases of the junction left unmatched. CDR3 length equals 15 residues. CDR1 and CDR2 (germline): SEHNR, FQNEAQ (reference sequence). As DNA, the CDR3 is TGTGCCAGCAGGGGGACAGTTGGGGAGCGGTCACCCCTCCACTTT. Translation: CASRGTVGERSPLHF.

The chain links TRBV7-9 to TRBJ1-2, with TRBD1 identical over 9 bases. In germline, CDR1 is SEHNR, CDR2 FQNEAQ (reference sequence). This CDR3 has 16 residues. V shed 5 bases and J 4 bases; nucleotides not matched to a gene: 11. This CDR3 is CASSDGTGLASYGYTF. CDR3 coding DNA: TGTGCCAGCAGCGACGGGACAGGGTTGGCTAGCTATGGCTACACCTTC. Variable domain in full (rest from reference TRBV7-9 and TRBJ1-2): DTGVSQNPRHKITKRGQNVTFRCDPISEHNRLYWYRQTLGQGPEFLTYFQNEAQLEKSRLLSDRFSAERPKGSFSTLEIQRTEQGDSAMYLCASSDGTGLASYGYTFGSGTRLTVV.

The CDR3 bases are TGTGCCAGCAGCTTAAGGCTGAGGGGGCCTGGGACTAATGAAAAACTGTTTTTT. Translating gives CASSLRLRGPGTNEKLFF. The chain uses TRBV7-2 and TRBJ1-4; 7 bases align to TRBD1. Germline V lookup: CDR1 SGHTA, CDR2 FQGNSA. V gave up 2 bases and J gave up 2 bases; unmatched junction bases: 11. The CDR3 extends over 18 amino acids.

This sequence joins TRBV29-1 and TRBJ2-3, with D perhaps matching TRBD2 (5 bases). CDR3 length: 12 amino acids. Germline CDR1 is SQVTM and CDR2 is ANQGSEA. CDR3 region: CTGRRGTDTQYF. The CDR3, as DNA: TGCACCGGTCGTAGAGGGACAGATACGCAGTATTTT.

This chain joins TRBV9 and TRBJ1-5; the D gene is possibly TRBD1 (5 bases). This CDR3 is built from 15 residues. V lost 1 base and J 5 bases, leaving 13 bases between the germline ends. The V gene's germline CDR1 is SGDLS and CDR2 YYNGEE. The CDR3 here is CASSVLRGADQPQHF. DNA of the CDR3: TGTGCCAGCAGCGTACTTAGGGGCGCGGATCAGCCCCAGCATTTT.

This clone came up a few times. The rearrangement joins TRBV28 to TRBJ1-4, with D possibly TRBD1 on 5 matching bases. Germline-derived CDR1 and CDR2 are MDHEN and SYDVKM. This CDR3 has 16 residues. The germline V and J ends were trimmed by 5 bases and 2 bases, with 15 bases remaining between them. The CDR3 reads CASSPPPQGTNEKLFF. The CDR3 region has the DNA TGTGCCAGCAGTCCCCCCCCGCAGGGCACTAATGAAAAACTGTTTTTT.

This chain links TRBV4-3 with TRBJ2-1, with TRBD2 identical over 9 bases. V was pared by 2 bases and J by 4 bases, with 6 bases of the junction left unmatched. The CDR3 runs to 16 residues. Germline CDR1 LGHNA, CDR2 YSLEER. CDR3: CASSQRPAGGYNEQFF. The CDR3 DNA is TGCGCCAGCAGCCAAAGGCCAGCGGGGGGTTACAATGAGCAGTTCTTC.

The J gene is TRBJ2-2, the V gene TRBV5-6, with 7 bases matching TRBD1. The CDR3 is 14 amino acids. Germline CDR1 and CDR2: SGHDT and YYEEEE. V shed 4 bases and J 2 bases; nucleotides not matched to a gene: 2. The CDR3 DNA reads TGTGCCAGCAGCAGGGGGCCAAACACCGGGGAGCTGTTTTTT. Amino acids: CASSRGPNTGELFF.

This chain uses TRBV25-1 with TRBJ2-3; 9 positions agree with TRBD1. CDR3 size: 13 residues. CDR1 and CDR2 (germline): MGHDK, SYGVNS. V trimming: 7 bases; J trimming: 7 bases; junction bases outside the gene matches: 6. The CDR3 DNA follows: TGTGCCAGCACAACAGGGGGCATACATACGCAGTATTTT. Translating gives CASTTGGIHTQYF.

This clone has only one observation. The V and J genes are TRBV27 and TRBJ2-7, with a weak D call TRBD2 (5 bases). Per germline, CDR1 MNHEY and CDR2 SMNVEV (reference sequence). This CDR3 has 13 amino acids. With 3 bases removed from V and 5 bases from J, the gap between germline ends came to 11 bases. The CDR3 is CASSFSSLDEQYF. As DNA, the CDR3 is TGTGCCAGCAGTTTTTCTAGCTTGGACGAGCAGTACTTC.

The V gene is TRBV7-8, the J gene TRBJ1-6, with 7 bases identical to TRBD1. The trim removed 5 bases at V and 0 bases at J, leaving 4 bases unmatched. CDR1 is SGHVS and CDR2 is FQNEAQ in the germline V gene. The CDR3 contains 16 residues. For the CDR3, the DNA is TGTGCCAGCAGCCTGGGACAGAGCTCCTATAATTCACCCCTCCACTTT. Its translation is CASSLGQSSYNSPLHF.

The V and J genes are TRBV9 and TRBJ2-5; D remains unclear. Germline V gene sequence: CDR1 SGDLS, CDR2 YYNGEE. Between the trimmed V and J ends, which lost 1 base and 2 bases, there was a span of 6 bases. This CDR3 is built from 13 residues. In DNA, the CDR3 is TGTGCCAGCAGCGTAATCCCGCAAGAGACCCAGTACTTC. Translated, it gives CASSVIPQETQYF.

The J gene is TRBJ2-2, the V gene TRBV2, with 9 bases matching TRBD2. With 6 bases clipped from V and 5 bases from J, the junction kept 7 bases outside the gene matches. From germline, CDR1 is SNHLY and CDR2 FYNNEI. CDR3 size: 15 residues. The CDR3 nucleotides read TGTGCCAGCAGACTTAGCGGGGGCGGAACCGGGGAGCTGTTTTTT. As protein: CASRLSGGGTGELFF.

The chain combines TRBV19 with TRBJ2-1; D is uncertain. Per the germline V gene, CDR1 is LNHDA and CDR2 is SQIVND (reference sequence). This CDR3 has 13 amino acids. The V end lost 5 bases, the J end lost 6 bases, and 11 bases lay between the germline ends. The CDR3 is CASSQTNGNEQFF. In DNA, the CDR3 is TGTGCCAGTAGTCAGACAAATGGCAATGAGCAGTTCTTC.

V gene TRBV15 combines with J gene TRBJ2-1; 10 positions match TRBD1. The CDR3 consists of 16 residues. The V gene end was trimmed by 2 bases and the J gene end by 3 bases; junction bases not matched to a gene: 4. The V gene's germline CDR1 is LNHNV and CDR2 YYDKDF (reference sequence). The CDR3 nucleotides are TGTGCCACCAGCAGATCGGGACAGGGGAACTACAATGAGCAGTTCTTC. This codes for CATSRSGQGNYNEQFF.

The chain is built from TRBV6-1 and TRBJ1-1; D is unclear. The V end was cut by 8 bases, the J end by 4 bases, with 14 bases between. The CDR3 has 13 amino acids. Per the germline V gene, CDR1 is MNHNS and CDR2 is SASEGT. CDR3: CASLGRPSTEAFF. The CDR3 bases are TGTGCCAGCTTGGGCCGCCCGAGCACTGAAGCTTTCTTT.

The V gene is TRBV13, the J gene TRBJ1-5; 7 nucleotides line up with TRBD1. The V segment lost 5 bases and the J segment 1 base; nucleotides outside the gene matches: 2. Germline values: CDR1 PRHDT, CDR2 FYEKMQ (reference sequence). This CDR3 region has 14 residues. The DNA for the CDR3 is TGTGCCAGCAGCCACAGGGGAAGCAATCAGCCCCAGCATTTT. It is translated as CASSHRGSNQPQHF.

This sequence joins TRBV25-1 and TRBJ1-5; D not certain. Germline assignment: CDR1 MGHDK and CDR2 SYGVNS. The CDR3 runs to 13 residues. The V end was cut by 1 base, the J end by 11 bases, with 12 bases between. The CDR3 is CASSELGREAQHF. CDR3 nucleotides: TGTGCCAGCAGTGAATTAGGACGGGAAGCCCAGCATTTT.